The 30 T cell receptor beta chains given below trace back to one sample, sequenced in a study of CD8+ T cells in alopecia areata. In each case, RNA was isolated and then reverse transcribed into cDNA as the sequencing template. Libraries were prepared by immunoSEQ multiplex PCR; TCRdb keeps only in-frame clonotypes and omits some of them. There are tens of thousands of clones in the sample; about half occur only once, and 20% lies in the top ten. Documented treatment: oral pan-JAK inhibitor, 5-10 mg twice daily. The sequencing here drew on CD8+ T cells sorted from blood, taken around week 37, from a patient treated with tofacitinib. The receptors stem from a human donor with alopecia areata.

In the case of this clone: This CDR3 is also generated by other DNA sequences in the sample. The gene calls are TRBV9 and TRBJ2-7; TRBD1 is a possible D gene (5 bases). The germline V and J ends were trimmed by 0 bases and 0 bases, with 7 bases remaining between them. Germline assignment: CDR1 SGDLS and CDR2 YYNGEE. This CDR3 has 14 amino acids. The CDR3 region is CASSVADSSYEQYF. In DNA, the CDR3 is TGTGCCAGCAGCGTAGCTGACAGCTCCTACGAGCAGTACTTC.

The rearrangement links TRBV2 to TRBJ2-1; 12 bases fit TRBD2. Trimming at V came to 6 bases and at J to 4 bases, leaving 4 bases not matched to a gene. CDR3 length equals 15 residues. Germline V gives CDR1 SNHLY, CDR2 FYNNEI. Here the CDR3 DNA reads TGTGCCAGCAGCACGACTAGCGGGAGTTACAATGAGCAGTTCTTC. The encoded protein is CASSTTSGSYNEQFF.

This chain connects TRBV10-3 to TRBJ2-3; D unresolved. The CDR3 length is 15 residues. Germline CDR1 and CDR2: ENHRY and SYGVKD. The V end was cut by 10 bases, the J end by 3 bases, with 20 bases between. The chain's CDR3 is CATQFMMVGTDTQYF. In DNA, the CDR3 is TGTGCCACTCAATTTATGATGGTCGGGACAGATACGCAGTATTTT.

The chain employs TRBV29-1 and TRBJ1-1; 7 positions match TRBD1. CDR1 and CDR2 from the germline V gene are SQVTM and ANQGSEA. Trimming at V came to 5 bases and at J to 5 bases, leaving 5 bases not matched to a gene. The CDR3 covers 12 residues. The CDR3 region has the DNA TGCAGCGTTCAAACAGGGGTTACTGAAGCTTTCTTT. Its translation: CSVQTGVTEAFF.

The chain links TRBV9 to TRBJ1-2; 8 bases agree with TRBD1. CDR1 and CDR2 from the germline V gene are SGDLS and YYNGEE. CDR3 length: 14 residues. V shed 3 bases, J shed 7 bases, and the junction held 8 bases outside the gene matches. CDR3 nucleotides: TGTGCCAGCAGCGCCTCAGGACAGGGTTCTGGCTACACCTTC. It codes for CASSASGQGSGYTF.

The chain employs TRBV14 and TRBJ2-7, with 7 bases identical to TRBD1. The CDR3 loop spans 14 amino acids. Germline CDR1 and CDR2: SGHDN and FVKESK. V was clipped by 3 bases and J by 2 bases; unmatched bases: 4. This chain's CDR3 is CASSQRQGTYEQYF. The DNA of the CDR3 is TGTGCCAGCAGCCAGAGACAGGGCACCTACGAGCAGTACTTC.

This chain connects TRBV9 to TRBJ2-5; 8 nucleotides match TRBD2. Germline CDR1 is SGDLS and CDR2 is YYNGEE. After removal of 3 bases from V and 5 bases from J, the junction contained 15 bases not matched to a gene. The CDR3 runs to 17 residues. The CDR3 bases are TGTGCCAGCAGCGCCGGCCCGGGCTTCGGGGGGGAGGAGACCCAGTACTTC. Translated: CASSAGPGFGGEETQYF.

The chain joins TRBV7-8 to TRBJ1-2; a weak D match, TRBD1 (6 bases). Trimming removed 2 bases at V and 4 bases at J, with 11 bases between. CDR1 is SGHVS, CDR2 FQNEAQ, per germline. CDR3 length equals 14 residues. The chain's CDR3 is CASSLSTGSYGYTF. CDR3 DNA sequence: TGTGCCAGCAGCTTATCTACAGGGAGCTATGGCTACACCTTC.

The chain is built from TRBV30 and TRBJ2-5; D is unclear. The J call could be wrong; TRBJ2-7 is a better fit for the DNA end. The CDR3 runs 14 residues. CDR1 and CDR2 (germline): GTSNPN, SVGIG (reference sequence). The CDR3 DNA follows: TGTGCCTGGAGTGCCCCGGCGAACTCCTACGAGCAGTACTTC. Encoded protein: CAWSAPANSYEQYF.

The chain has TRBV7-9 and TRBJ2-5; 9 bases fit TRBD2. CDR1 and CDR2 from the germline V gene are SEHNR and FQNEAQ (reference sequence). V lost 3 bases to trimming and J lost 2 bases; unmatched junction nucleotides: 1. This CDR3 is built from 14 residues. Here the CDR3 reads CASSLLAGQETQYF. The CDR3 coding sequence is TGTGCCAGCAGCTTGCTAGCGGGACAAGAGACCCAGTACTTC.

In this sample, this clone turned up once. The chain links TRBV16 to TRBJ1-1; no firm D call. Germline V gene lookup returns CDR1 KGHSY and CDR2 FQNENV. CDR3 length: 11 residues. The V end lost 5 bases, the J end lost 5 bases, and 6 bases lay between the germline ends. CDR3 in DNA: TGTGCCAGCAGCTCCGGAACTGAAGCTTTCTTT. Protein sequence: CASSSGTEAFF.

This chain uses TRBV30 with TRBJ2-1, with D hard to call. Deletions cut 3 bases from V and 9 bases from J, with 9 bases between. Germline V lookup: CDR1 GTSNPN, CDR2 SVGIG (reference sequence). The CDR3 contains 11 residues. DNA for the CDR3: TGTGCCTGGAGAGCCAGCGCTGAGCAGTTCTTC. Its protein product is CAWRASAEQFF.

This clone was counted a few times. Other DNA sequences in the sample encode the same CDR3. This chain connects TRBV27 to TRBJ2-7; 10 nucleotides line up with TRBD1. The CDR3 contains 15 residues. Germline CDR1 reads MNHEY; CDR2 reads SMNVEV (reference sequence). V trimming: 3 bases; J trimming: 4 bases; junction bases outside the gene matches: 6. This CDR3 is CASSFPGQGVYEQYF. CDR3 sequence (DNA): TGTGCCAGCAGTTTCCCCGGACAGGGGGTTTACGAGCAGTACTTC.

The J gene is TRBJ2-5, the V gene TRBV29-1, with TRBD2 matching 8 bases. There are 16 residues in the CDR3. J gave up 2 bases and V 3 bases, and 11 bases lay outside the gene matches. CDR1 is SQVTM, CDR2 ANQGSEA, per germline. DNA for the CDR3: TGCAGCGTTGACACGGGTACCCCGGGGGGGCAAGAGACCCAGTACTTC. Amino acid sequence: CSVDTGTPGGQETQYF.

The V and J genes are TRBV5-4 and TRBJ2-5; 10 bases align to TRBD2. The V and J ends lost 3 bases and 5 bases, in that order; junction bases with no gene match: 1. CDR1 is SGHNT and CDR2 is YYREEE in the germline V gene (reference sequence). The CDR3 loop spans 13 amino acids. The CDR3 nucleotides read TGTGCCAGCAGCTGGGGACTAGCGGAGACCCAGTACTTC. Translated: CASSWGLAETQYF.

The V gene is TRBV4-1, the J gene TRBJ1-1, with D maybe TRBD1 (5 bases). V lost 1 base and J 8 bases, leaving 8 bases between the germline ends. The length of the CDR3 is 12 residues. Germline V gene sequence: CDR1 MGHRA, CDR2 YSYEKL. The CDR3 DNA is TGCGCCAGCAGCCAAGCGGACAACGAAGCTTTCTTT. This codes for CASSQADNEAFF.

Only a few counts were recorded for this clone. The rearrangement joins TRBV28 to TRBJ1-5; D is possibly TRBD1 (5 bases). Per the germline V gene, CDR1 is MDHEN and CDR2 is SYDVKM. Trimming removed 6 bases at V and 0 bases at J, with 12 bases between. This CDR3 has 15 amino acids. CDR3 nucleotides: TGTGCCAGCAGCCTCCCTGGGGGTAGCAATCAGCCCCAGCATTTT. The encoded protein is CASSLPGGSNQPQHF.

V and J are TRBV19 and TRBJ2-1; weak D call: TRBD2 (5 bases). V shed 6 bases and J shed 12 bases, with 12 bases lying between them. The germline V gene encodes CDR1 LNHDA and CDR2 SQIVND (reference sequence). CDR3 length: 11 amino acids. The CDR3 DNA follows: TGTGCCAGTAGACTCGGAGCGGCGCAGTTCTTC. Its translation: CASRLGAAQFF.

In its sample, this clone was seen a few times. The V and J genes are TRBV30 and TRBJ2-7; D remains ambiguous. The CDR3 extends over 15 amino acids. The V and J ends lost 0 bases and 9 bases respectively, with 21 bases between them. Looked up from germline, CDR1 is GTSNPN and CDR2 is SVGIG (reference sequence). The CDR3 sequence is CAWSVLEAMGLVQYF. The CDR3 DNA sequence: TGTGCCTGGAGTGTACTCGAGGCCATGGGCCTGGTGCAGTACTTC.

This clone was seen more than once but under ten times. The rearrangement uses TRBV27 and TRBJ1-2, with D maybe TRBD1 (5 bases). CDR3 length equals 12 residues. Trimming stripped 5 bases from V and 8 bases from J, with 12 bases between. CDR1 MNHEY and CDR2 SMNVEV come from the germline V gene (reference sequence). Here the CDR3 DNA reads TGTGCCAGCAGTCCCGGGACTTTGGGCTACACCTTC. Amino acids: CASSPGTLGYTF.

The chain couples TRBV6-1 to TRBJ1-1; no firm D call. In germline, CDR1 is MNHNS, CDR2 SASEGT. Trimming pared 7 bases from V and 1 base from J, leaving 13 bases between. The CDR3 is 14 residues long. CDR3 residues: CASTLSGGNTEAFF. CDR3 bases: TGTGCCAGCACCCTCTCAGGAGGGAACACTGAAGCTTTCTTT.

The chain links TRBV7-8 to TRBJ2-5, with 10 bases identical to TRBD2. Germline V gene data show CDR1 as SGHVS and CDR2 as FQNEAQ. Trimming at V came to 4 bases and at J to 5 bases, leaving 4 bases not matched to a gene. The CDR3 runs to 14 residues. Written as DNA, the CDR3 is TGTGCCAGCAGCTCGGGACTAGCGTTCGAGACCCAGTACTTC. Translation gives CASSSGLAFETQYF.

The chain recombines TRBV4-2 with TRBJ2-5; 8 bases agree with TRBD2. Germline CDR1 and CDR2: LGHNA and YNFKEQ. CDR3 length: 16 residues. J gave up 2 bases and V 5 bases, and 10 bases lay outside the gene matches. CDR3 in amino acids: CASSSGETSGQETQYF. The CDR3 nucleotides are TGTGCCAGCAGCTCTGGGGAAACTAGCGGTCAAGAGACCCAGTACTTC.

The chain is built from TRBV29-1 and TRBJ1-2; TRBD1 matches at 9 bases. The CDR3 is made up of 13 amino acids. The V gene's germline CDR1 is SQVTM and CDR2 ANQGSEA. The V and J ends lost 5 bases and 6 bases, in that order; junction bases with no gene match: 7. CDR3 sequence (DNA): TGCAGCGTTCGACAGGGGGAAGGGAATGGCTACACCTTC. Its protein is CSVRQGEGNGYTF.

The V gene is TRBV7-9, the J gene TRBJ1-2; D unclear. From germline, CDR1 is SEHNR and CDR2 FQNEAQ (reference sequence). This CDR3 region has 12 residues. The V end lost 4 bases, the J end lost 8 bases, and 11 bases lay between the germline ends. CDR3: CASSSPHRGYTF. The CDR3 DNA follows: TGTGCCAGCAGCTCCCCCCACAGAGGCTACACCTTC. The entire variable domain, with the rest obtained from reference TRBV7-9 and TRBJ1-2, is as follows: DTGVSQNPRHKITKRGQNVTFRCDPISEHNRLYWYRQTLGQGPEFLTYFQNEAQLEKSRLLSDRFSAERPKGSFSTLEIQRTEQGDSAMYLCASSSPHRGYTFGSGTRLTVV.

A few counts support this clone. The chain links TRBV7-8 to TRBJ2-4; D gene ambiguous. The CDR3 runs 12 residues. Trimming removed 2 bases from V and 8 bases from J, with 7 bases in between. CDR1 and CDR2 (germline): SGHVS, FQNEAQ. The CDR3 coding sequence is TGTGCCAGCAGCTTAAGCATGGACATTCAGTACTTC. Translating it yields CASSLSMDIQYF.

The rearrangement uses TRBV28 and TRBJ1-5, with D possibly TRBD1 on 5 matching bases. This CDR3 is built from 18 residues. V was pared by 4 bases and J by 7 bases, with 26 bases between. Germline-derived CDR1 and CDR2 are MDHEN and SYDVKM. This CDR3 is CASSSTYWQVGRDQPQHF. CDR3 in DNA: TGTGCCAGCAGTTCTACCTACTGGCAGGTCGGACGGGACCAGCCCCAGCATTTT.

In this sample, this clone turned up a few times. The rearrangement uses TRBV4-2 and TRBJ1-2, with D perhaps matching TRBD1 (5 bases). Germline CDR1 reads LGHNA; CDR2 reads YNFKEQ. Trimming left V 7 bases short and J 4 bases short, with 22 bases between. The CDR3 totals 16 residues. The CDR3 is CASTPSRDVASYGYTF. The DNA of the CDR3 is TGTGCCAGCACCCCTTCCCGGGACGTCGCCTCCTATGGCTACACCTTC.

This clone was recorded once. The chain has TRBV9 and TRBJ1-1, with 7 nucleotides matching TRBD1. This CDR3 has 15 residues. Trimming cost V 4 bases and J 2 bases; bases outside gene matches: 8. CDR1 and CDR2 (germline): SGDLS, YYNGEE. The CDR3 region is CASSSQGQENTEAFF. The CDR3 DNA reads TGTGCCAGCAGCTCGCAAGGACAGGAAAACACTGAAGCTTTCTTT.

In its sample, this clone was seen a few times. This chain uses TRBV2 with TRBJ2-1, with D perhaps TRBD2 (5 bases). Germline V gives CDR1 SNHLY, CDR2 FYNNEI. V was cut by 6 bases and J by 4 bases, with 16 bases left in between. CDR3 length equals 15 residues. CDR3 sequence reads: CASRPTQGGYNEQFF. The CDR3, as DNA: TGTGCCAGCAGGCCCACTCAAGGCGGGTACAATGAGCAGTTCTTC.